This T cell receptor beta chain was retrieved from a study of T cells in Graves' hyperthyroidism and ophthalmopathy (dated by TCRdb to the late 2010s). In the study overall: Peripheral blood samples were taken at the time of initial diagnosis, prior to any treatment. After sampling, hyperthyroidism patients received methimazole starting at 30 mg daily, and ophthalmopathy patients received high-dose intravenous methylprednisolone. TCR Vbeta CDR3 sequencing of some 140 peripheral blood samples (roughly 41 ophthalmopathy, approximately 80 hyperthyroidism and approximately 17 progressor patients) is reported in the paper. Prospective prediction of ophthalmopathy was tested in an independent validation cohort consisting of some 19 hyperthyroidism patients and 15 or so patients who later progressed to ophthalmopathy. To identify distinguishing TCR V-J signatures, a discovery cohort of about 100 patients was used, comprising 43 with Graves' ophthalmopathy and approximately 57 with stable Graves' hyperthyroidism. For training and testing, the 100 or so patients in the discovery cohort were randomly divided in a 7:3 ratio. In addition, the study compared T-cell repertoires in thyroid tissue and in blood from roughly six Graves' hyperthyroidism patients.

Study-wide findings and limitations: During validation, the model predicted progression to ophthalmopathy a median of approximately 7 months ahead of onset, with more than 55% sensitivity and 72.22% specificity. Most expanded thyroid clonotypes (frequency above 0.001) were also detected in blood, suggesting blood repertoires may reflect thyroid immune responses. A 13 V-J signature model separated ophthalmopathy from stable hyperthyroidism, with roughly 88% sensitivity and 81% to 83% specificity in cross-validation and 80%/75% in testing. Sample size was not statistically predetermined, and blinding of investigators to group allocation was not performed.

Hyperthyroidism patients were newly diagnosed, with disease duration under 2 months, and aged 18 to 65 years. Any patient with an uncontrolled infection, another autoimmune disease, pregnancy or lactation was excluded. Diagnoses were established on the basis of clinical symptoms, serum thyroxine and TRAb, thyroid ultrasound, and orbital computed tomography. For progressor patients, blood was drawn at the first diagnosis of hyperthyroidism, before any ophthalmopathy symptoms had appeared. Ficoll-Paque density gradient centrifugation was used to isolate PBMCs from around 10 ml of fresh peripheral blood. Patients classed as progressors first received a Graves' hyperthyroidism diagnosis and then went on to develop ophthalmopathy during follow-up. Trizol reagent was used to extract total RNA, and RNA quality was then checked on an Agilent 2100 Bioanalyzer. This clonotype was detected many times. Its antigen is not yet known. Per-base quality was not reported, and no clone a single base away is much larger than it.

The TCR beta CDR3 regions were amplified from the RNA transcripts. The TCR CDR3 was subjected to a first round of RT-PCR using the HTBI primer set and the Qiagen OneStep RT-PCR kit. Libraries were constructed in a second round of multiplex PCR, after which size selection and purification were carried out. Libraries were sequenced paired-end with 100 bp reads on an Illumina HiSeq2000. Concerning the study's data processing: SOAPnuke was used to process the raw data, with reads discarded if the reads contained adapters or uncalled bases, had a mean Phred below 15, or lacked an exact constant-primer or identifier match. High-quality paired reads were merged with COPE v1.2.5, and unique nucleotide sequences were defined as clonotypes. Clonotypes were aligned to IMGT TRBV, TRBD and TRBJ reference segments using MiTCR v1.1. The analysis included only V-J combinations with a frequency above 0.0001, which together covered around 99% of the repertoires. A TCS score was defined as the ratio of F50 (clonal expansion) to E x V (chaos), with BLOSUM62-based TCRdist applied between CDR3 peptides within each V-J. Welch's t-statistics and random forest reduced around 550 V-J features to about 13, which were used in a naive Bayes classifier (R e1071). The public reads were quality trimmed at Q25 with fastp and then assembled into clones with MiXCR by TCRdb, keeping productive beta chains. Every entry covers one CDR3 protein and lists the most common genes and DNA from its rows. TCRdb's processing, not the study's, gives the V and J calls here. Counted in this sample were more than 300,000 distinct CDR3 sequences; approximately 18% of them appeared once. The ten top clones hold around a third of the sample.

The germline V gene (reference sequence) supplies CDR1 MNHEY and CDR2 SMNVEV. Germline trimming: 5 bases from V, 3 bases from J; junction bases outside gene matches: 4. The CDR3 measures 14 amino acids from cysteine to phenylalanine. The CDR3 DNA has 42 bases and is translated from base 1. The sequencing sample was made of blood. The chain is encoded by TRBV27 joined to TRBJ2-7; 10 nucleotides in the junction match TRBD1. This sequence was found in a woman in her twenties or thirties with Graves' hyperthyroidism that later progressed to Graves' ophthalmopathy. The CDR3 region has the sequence CASSDRGLNYEQYF. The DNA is TGTGCCAGCAGTGACAGGGGGCTCAACTACGAGCAGTACTTC.